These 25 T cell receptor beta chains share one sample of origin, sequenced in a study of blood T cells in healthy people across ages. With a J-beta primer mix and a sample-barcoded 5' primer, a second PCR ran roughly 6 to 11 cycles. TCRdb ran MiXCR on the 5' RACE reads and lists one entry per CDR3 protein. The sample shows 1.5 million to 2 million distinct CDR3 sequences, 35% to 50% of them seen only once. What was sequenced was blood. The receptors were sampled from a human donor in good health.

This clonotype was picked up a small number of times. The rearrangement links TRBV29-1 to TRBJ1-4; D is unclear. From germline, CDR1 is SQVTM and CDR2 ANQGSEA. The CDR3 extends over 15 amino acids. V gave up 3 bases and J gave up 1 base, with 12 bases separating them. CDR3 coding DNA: TGCAGCGTTGAGGGCGGGCGGGGAACTAATGAAAAACTGTTTTTT. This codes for CSVEGGRGTNEKLFF. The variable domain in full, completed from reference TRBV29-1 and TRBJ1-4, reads SAVISQKPSRDICQRGTSLTIQCQVDSQVTMMFWYRQQPGQSLTLIATANQGSEATYESGFVIDKFPISRPNLTFSTLTVSNMSPEDSSIYLCSVEGGRGTNEKLFFGSGTQLSVL.

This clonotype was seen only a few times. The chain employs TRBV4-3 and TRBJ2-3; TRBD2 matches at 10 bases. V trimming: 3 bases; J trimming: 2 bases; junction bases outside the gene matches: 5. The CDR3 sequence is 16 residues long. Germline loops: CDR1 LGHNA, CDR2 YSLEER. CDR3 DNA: TGCGCCAGCAGCCAGGGGACTAGCGTCTCCACAGATACGCAGTATTTT. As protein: CASSQGTSVSTDTQYF.

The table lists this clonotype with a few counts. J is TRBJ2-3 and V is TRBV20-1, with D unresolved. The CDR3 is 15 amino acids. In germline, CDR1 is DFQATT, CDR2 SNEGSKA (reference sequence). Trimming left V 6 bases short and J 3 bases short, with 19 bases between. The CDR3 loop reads CSAIHLNGVTDTQYF. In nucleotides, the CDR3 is TGCAGTGCCATACACTTAAACGGTGTGACAGATACGCAGTATTTT.

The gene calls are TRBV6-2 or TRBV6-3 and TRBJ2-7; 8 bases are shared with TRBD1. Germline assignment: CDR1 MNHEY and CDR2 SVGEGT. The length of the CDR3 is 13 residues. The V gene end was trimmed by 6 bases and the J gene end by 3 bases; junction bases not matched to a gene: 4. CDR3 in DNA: TGTGCCAGCAGCATGGACAGGGTCTACGAGCAGTACTTC. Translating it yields CASSMDRVYEQYF.

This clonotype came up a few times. CDR3 nucleotides: TGTGCCAGCAGCCAAGATGGTGGGGACAGCTCCTACACCTTC. Translation: CASSQDGGDSSYTF. The chain recombines TRBV4-2 with TRBJ1-2, with 7 bases identical to TRBD1. The CDR3 has 14 residues. Trimming removed 0 bases from V and 10 bases from J; junction bases left unmatched: 8. The germline V gene has CDR1 LGHNA and CDR2 YNFKEQ.

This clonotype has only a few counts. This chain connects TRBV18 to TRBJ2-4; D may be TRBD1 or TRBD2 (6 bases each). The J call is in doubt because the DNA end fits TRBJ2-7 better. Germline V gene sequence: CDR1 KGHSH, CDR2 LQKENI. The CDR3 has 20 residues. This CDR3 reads CASSPTIGSGTGGTAYEQYF. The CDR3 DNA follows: TGTGCCAGCTCACCAACCATTGGGTCGGGGACTGGGGGCACTGCGTACGAGCAGTACTTC.

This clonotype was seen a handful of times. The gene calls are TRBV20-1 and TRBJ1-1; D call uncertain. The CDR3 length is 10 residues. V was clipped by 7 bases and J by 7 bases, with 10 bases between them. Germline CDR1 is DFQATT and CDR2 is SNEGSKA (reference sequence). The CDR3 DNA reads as TGCAGTGGTCGATCTGTTGAAGCTTTCTTT. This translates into CSGRSVEAFF.

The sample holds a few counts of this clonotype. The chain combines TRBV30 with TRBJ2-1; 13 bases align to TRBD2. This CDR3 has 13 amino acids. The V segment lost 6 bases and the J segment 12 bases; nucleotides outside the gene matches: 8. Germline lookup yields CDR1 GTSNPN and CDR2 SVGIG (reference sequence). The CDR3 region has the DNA TGTGCCTGTGCAACTAGCGGGGGGGCCACGCAGTTCTTC. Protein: CACATSGGATQFF.

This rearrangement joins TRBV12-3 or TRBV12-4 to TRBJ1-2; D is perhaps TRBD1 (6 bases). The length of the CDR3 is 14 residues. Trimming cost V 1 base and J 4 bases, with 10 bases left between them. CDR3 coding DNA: TGTGCCAGCAGTTTAGGGACAGACCGCTATGGCTACACCTTC. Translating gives CASSLGTDRYGYTF.

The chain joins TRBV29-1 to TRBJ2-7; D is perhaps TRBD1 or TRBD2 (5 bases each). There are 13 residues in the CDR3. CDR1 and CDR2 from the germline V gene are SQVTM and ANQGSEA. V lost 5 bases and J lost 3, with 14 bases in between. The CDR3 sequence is CSVSRGDDYEQYF. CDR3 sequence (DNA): TGCAGCGTTTCTAGGGGAGATGACTACGAGCAGTACTTC.

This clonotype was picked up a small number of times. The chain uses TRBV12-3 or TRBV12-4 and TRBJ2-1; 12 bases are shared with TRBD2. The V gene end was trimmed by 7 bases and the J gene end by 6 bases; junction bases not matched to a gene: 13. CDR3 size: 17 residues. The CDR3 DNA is TGTGCCAGCAAACGAAATGGGGCTAGCGGGGGGGTCAATGAGCAGTTCTTC. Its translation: CASKRNGASGGVNEQFF.

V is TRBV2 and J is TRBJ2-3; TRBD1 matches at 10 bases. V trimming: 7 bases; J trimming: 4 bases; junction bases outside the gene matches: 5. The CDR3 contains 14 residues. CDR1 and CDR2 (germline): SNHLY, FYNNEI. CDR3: CASTGDRGSDTQYF. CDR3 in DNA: TGTGCCAGCACAGGGGACAGGGGATCAGATACGCAGTATTTT. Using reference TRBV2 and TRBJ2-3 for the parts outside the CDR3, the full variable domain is EPEVTQTPSHQVTQMGQEVILRCVPISNHLYFYWYRQILGQKVEFLVSFYNNEISEKSEIFDDQFSVERPDGSNFTLKIRSTKLEDSAMYFCASTGDRGSDTQYFGPGTRLTVL.

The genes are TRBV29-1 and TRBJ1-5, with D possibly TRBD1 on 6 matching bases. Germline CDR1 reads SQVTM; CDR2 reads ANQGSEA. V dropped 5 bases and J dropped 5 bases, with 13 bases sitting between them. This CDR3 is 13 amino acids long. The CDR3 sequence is CSVSDSDDQPQHF. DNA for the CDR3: TGCAGCGTTTCGGACAGCGACGATCAGCCCCAGCATTTT.

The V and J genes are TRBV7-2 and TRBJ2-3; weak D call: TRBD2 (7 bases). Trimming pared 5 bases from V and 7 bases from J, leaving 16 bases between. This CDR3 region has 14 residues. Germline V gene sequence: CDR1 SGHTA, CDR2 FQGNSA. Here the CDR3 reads CASSPRGGRHTQYF. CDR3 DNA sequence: TGTGCCAGCAGCCCAAGGGGGGGGAGGCATACGCAGTATTTT.

CDR3 in amino acids: CSAREWRDPTDTQYF. CDR3 coding DNA: TGCAGTGCTAGAGAGTGGAGGGACCCCACAGATACGCAGTATTTT. The rearrangement joins TRBV20-1 to TRBJ2-3; the D gene is possibly TRBD2 (6 bases). CDR3 size: 15 residues. V gave up 0 bases and J gave up 2 bases, with 12 bases separating them. Germline-derived CDR1 and CDR2 are DFQATT and SNEGSKA (reference sequence).

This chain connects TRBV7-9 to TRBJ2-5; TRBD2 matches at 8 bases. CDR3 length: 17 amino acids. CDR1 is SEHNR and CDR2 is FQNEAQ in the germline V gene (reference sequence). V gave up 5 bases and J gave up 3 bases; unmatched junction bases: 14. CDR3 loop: CASSRTSQPGGKETQYF. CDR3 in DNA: TGTGCCAGCAGCCGGACTAGCCAACCTGGAGGGAAAGAGACCCAGTACTTC.

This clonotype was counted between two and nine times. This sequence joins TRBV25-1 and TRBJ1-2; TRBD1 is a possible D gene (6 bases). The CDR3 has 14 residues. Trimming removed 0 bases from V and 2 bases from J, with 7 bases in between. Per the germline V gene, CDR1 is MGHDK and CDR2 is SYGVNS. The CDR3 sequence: CASSEYGQNYGYTF. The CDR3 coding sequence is TGTGCCAGCAGTGAATATGGACAGAACTATGGCTACACCTTC.

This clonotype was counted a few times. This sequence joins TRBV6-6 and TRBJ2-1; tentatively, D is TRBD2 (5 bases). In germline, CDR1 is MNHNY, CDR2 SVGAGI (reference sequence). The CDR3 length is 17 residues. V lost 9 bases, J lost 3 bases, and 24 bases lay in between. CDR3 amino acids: CASSLADGDPSYNEQFF. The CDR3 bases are TGTGCCAGTAGTCTCGCCGACGGGGATCCTAGCTACAATGAGCAGTTCTTC.

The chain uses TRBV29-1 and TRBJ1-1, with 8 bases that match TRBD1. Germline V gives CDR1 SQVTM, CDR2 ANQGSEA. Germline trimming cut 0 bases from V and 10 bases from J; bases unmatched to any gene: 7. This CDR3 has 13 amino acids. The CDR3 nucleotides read TGCAGCGTTGAAGAGAATCAGGGGGCTGGAGCTTTCTTT. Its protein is CSVEENQGAGAFF.

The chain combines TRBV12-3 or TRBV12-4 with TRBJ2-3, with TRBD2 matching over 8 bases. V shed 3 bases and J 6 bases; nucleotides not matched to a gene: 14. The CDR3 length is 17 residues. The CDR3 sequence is CASSLGLGGGPGDTQYF. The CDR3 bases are TGTGCCAGCAGTTTGGGTCTTGGCGGGGGGCCCGGGGATACGCAGTATTTT.

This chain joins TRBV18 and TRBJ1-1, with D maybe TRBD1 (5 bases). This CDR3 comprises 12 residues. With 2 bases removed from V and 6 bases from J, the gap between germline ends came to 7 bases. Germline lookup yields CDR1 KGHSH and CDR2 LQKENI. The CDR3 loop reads CASSPEGSEAFF. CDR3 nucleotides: TGTGCCAGCTCACCAGAGGGGTCTGAAGCTTTCTTT.

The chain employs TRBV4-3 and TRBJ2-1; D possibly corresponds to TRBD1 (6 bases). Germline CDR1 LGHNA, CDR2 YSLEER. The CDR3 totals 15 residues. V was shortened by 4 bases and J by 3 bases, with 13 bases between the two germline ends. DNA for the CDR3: TGCGCCAGCAGCCCGACGGACAGCTACTACAATGAGCAGTTCTTC. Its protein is CASSPTDSYYNEQFF.

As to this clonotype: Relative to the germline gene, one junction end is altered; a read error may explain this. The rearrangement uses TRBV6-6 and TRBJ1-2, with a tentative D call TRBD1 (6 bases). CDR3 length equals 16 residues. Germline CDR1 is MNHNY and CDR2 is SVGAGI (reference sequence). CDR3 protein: CASSYHGTPANYGCTF. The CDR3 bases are TGTGCCAGCAGTTACCACGGGACACCTGCTAACTATGGCTGCACCTTC.

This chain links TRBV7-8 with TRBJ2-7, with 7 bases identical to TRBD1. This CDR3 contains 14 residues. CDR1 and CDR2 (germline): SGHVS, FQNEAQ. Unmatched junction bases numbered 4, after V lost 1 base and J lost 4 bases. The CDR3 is CASSLVRGQYEQYF. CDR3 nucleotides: TGTGCCAGCAGCTTAGTAAGGGGGCAATACGAGCAGTACTTC.

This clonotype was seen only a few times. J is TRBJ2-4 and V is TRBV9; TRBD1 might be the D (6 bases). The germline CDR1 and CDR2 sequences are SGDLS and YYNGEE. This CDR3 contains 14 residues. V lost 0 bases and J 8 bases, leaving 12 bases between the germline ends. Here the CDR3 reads CASSVDRVQDIQYF. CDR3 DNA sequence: TGTGCCAGCAGCGTAGACAGGGTTCAGGACATTCAGTACTTC. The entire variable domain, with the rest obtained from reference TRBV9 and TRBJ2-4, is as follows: DSGVTQTPKHLITATGQRVTLRCSPRSGDLSVYWYQQSLDQGLQFLIQYYNGEERAKGNILERFSAQQFPDLHSELNLSSLELGDSALYFCASSVDRVQDIQYFGAGTRLSVL.